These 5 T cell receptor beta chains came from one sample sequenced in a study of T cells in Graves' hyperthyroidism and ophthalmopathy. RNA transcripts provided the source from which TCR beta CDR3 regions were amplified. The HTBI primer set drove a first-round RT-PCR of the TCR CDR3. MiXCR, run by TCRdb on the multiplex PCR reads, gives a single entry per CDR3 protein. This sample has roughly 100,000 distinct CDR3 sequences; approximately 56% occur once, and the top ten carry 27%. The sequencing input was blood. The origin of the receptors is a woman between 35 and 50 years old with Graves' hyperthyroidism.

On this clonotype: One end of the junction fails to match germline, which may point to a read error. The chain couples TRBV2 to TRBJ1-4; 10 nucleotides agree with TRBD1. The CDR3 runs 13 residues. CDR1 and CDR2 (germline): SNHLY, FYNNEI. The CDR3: CARSGTGDEKLFF. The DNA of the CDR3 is TGTGCCCGCAGCGGGACAGGGGACGAAAAACTGTTTTTT.

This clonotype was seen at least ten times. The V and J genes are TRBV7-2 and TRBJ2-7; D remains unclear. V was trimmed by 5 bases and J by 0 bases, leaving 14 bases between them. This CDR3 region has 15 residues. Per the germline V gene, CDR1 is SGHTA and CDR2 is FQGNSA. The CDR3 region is CASSPEARSSYEQYF. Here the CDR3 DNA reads TGTGCCAGCAGCCCCGAGGCTAGGAGCTCCTACGAGCAGTACTTC. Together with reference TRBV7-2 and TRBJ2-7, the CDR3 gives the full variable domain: GAGVSQSPSNKVTEKGKDVELRCDPISGHTALYWYRQSLGQGLEFLIYFQGNSAPDKSGLPSDRFSAERTGGSVSTLTIQRTQQEDSAVYLCASSPEARSSYEQYFGPGTRLTVT.

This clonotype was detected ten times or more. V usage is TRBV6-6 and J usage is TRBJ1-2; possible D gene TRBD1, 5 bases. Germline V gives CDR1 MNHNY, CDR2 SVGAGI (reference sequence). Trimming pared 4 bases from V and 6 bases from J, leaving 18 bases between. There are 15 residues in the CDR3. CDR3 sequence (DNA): TGTGCCAGCAGTTCCTCTTTGACAGCAAGTCATGGCTACACCTTC. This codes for CASSSSLTASHGYTF.

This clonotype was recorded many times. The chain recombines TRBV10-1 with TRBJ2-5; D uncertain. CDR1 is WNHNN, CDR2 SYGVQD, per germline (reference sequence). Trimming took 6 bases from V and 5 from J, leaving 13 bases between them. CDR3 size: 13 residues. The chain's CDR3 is CASSPPESETQYF. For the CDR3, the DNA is TGCGCCAGCAGCCCCCCTGAGTCGGAGACCCAGTACTTC.

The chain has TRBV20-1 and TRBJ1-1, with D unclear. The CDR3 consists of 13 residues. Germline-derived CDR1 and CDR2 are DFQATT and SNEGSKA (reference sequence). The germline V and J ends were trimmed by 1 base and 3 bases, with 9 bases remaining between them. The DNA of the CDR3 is TGCAGTGCTAGAGCGCCAGGAGACACTGAAGCTTTCTTT. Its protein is CSARAPGDTEAFF.